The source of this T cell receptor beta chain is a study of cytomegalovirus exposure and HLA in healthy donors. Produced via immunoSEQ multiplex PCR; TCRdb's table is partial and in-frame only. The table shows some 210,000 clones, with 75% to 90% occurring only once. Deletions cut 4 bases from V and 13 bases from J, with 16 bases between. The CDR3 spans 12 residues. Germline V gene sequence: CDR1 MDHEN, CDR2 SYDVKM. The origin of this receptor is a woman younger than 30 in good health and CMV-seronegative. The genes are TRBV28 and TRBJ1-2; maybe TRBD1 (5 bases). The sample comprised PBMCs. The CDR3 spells CASSSSAGRVTF. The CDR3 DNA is TGTGCCAGCAGTTCCTCGGCGGGCAGGGTCACCTTC.